Detailed here is one TCR beta chain. Produced via immunoSEQ multiplex PCR; TCRdb's table is partial and in-frame only. Among about 80,000 clones listed, around nine tenths were seen once. This record comes from a study of control samples from healthy donors and cancer patients. The CDR3 consists of 16 residues. Germline CDR1 is SGHAT and CDR2 is FQNNGV. V was clipped by 2 bases and J by 3 bases; unmatched bases: 7. The receptor was isolated from a woman between 45 and 60 years old in good health. The source material was blood. V gene TRBV11-2 combines with J gene TRBJ2-3; TRBD1 agrees at 8 bases. CDR3 DNA: TGTGCCAGCAGCTTATCCCTGGACAGGGCGACAGATACGCAGTATTTT. Translating it yields CASSLSLDRATDTQYF.